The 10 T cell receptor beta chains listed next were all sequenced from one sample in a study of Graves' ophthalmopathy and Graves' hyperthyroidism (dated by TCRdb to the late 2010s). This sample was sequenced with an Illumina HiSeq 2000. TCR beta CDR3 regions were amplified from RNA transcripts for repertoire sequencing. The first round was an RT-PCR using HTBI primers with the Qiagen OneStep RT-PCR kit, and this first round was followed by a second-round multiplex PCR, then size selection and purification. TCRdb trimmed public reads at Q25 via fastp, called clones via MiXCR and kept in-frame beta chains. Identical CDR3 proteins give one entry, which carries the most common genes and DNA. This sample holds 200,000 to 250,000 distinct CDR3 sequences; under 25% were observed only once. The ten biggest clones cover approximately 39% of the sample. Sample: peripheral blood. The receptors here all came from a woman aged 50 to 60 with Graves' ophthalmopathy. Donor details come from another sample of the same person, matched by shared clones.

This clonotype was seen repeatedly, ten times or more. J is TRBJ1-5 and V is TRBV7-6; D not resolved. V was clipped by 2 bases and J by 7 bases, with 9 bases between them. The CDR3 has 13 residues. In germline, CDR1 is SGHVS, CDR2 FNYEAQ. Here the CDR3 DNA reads TGTGCCAGCAGCTTATCCGACGTCCAGCCCCAGCATTTT. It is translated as CASSLSDVQPQHF.

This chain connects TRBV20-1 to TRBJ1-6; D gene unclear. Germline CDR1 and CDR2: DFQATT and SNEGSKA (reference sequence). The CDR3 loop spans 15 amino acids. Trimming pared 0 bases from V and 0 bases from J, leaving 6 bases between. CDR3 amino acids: CSARDDGSYNSPLHF. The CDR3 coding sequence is TGCAGTGCTAGAGATGACGGCTCCTATAATTCACCCCTCCACTTT.

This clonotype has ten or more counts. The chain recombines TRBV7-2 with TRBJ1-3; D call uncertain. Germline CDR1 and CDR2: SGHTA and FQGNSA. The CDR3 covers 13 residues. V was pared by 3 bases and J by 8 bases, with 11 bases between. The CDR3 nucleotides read TGTGCCAGCAGCTTCTACGGCTCAGACACCATATATTTT. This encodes CASSFYGSDTIYF. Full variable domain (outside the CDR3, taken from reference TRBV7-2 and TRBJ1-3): GAGVSQSPSNKVTEKGKDVELRCDPISGHTALYWYRQSLGQGLEFLIYFQGNSAPDKSGLPSDRFSAERTGGSVSTLTIQRTQQEDSAVYLCASSFYGSDTIYFGEGSWLTVV.

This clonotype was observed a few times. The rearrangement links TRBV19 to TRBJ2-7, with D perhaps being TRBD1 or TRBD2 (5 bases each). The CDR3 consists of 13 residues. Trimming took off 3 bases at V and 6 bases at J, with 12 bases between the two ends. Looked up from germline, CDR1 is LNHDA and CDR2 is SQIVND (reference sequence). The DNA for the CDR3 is TGTGCCAGTAGTATTGTGGGGGTGGGCGAGCAGTACTTC. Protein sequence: CASSIVGVGEQYF. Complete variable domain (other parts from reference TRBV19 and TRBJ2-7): DGGITQSPKYLFRKEGQNVTLSCEQNLNHDAMYWYRQDPGQGLRLIYYSQIVNDFQKGDIAEGYSVSREKKESFPLTVTSAQKNPTAFYLCASSIVGVGEQYFGPGTRLTVT.

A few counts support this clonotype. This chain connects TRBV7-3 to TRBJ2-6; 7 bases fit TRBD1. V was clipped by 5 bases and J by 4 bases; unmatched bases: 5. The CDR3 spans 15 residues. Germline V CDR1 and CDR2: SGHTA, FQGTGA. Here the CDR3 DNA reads TGTGCCAGCAGCATCGGACAGGAAGGGGCCAACGTCCTGACTTTC. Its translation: CASSIGQEGANVLTF.

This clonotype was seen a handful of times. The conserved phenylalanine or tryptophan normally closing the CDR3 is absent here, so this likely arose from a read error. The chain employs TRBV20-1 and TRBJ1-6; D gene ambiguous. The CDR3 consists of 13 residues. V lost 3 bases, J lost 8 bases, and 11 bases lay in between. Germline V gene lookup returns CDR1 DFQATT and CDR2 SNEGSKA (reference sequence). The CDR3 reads CSARPIADSPLHL. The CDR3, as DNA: TGCAGTGCTAGGCCGATAGCGGATTCACCCCTCCACCTT.

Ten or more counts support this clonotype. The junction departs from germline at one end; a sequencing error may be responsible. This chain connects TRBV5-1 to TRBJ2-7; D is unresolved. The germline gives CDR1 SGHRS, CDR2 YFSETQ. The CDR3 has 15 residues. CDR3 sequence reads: CASSLGGGSSYEQYF. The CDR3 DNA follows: TGTGCCAGCAGTTTGGGCGGTGGCAGCTCCTACGAGCAGTACTTC.

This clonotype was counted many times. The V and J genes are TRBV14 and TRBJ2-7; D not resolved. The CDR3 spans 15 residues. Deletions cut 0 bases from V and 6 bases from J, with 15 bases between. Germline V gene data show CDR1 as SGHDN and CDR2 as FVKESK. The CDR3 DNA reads TGTGCCAGCAGCCAAGATCTCGGACCCGACTCCGAGCAGTACTTC. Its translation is CASSQDLGPDSEQYF.

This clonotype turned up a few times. In DNA form, the CDR3 reads TGTGCCAGCAGCCAAGATACAGGAGTAAGAAACACCATATATTTT. This translates into CASSQDTGVRNTIYF. The chain is built from TRBV4-2 and TRBJ1-3, with D perhaps TRBD1 (5 bases). V shed 0 bases and J shed 5 bases, with 11 bases lying between them. From germline, CDR1 is LGHNA and CDR2 YNFKEQ. The CDR3 runs 15 residues.

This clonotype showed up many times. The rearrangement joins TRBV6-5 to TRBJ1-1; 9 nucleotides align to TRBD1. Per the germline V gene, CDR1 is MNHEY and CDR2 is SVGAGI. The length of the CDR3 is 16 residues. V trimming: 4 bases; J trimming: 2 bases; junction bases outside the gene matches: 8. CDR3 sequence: CASSSRTGARNTEAFF. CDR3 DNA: TGTGCCAGCAGTTCCCGGACAGGGGCGAGAAACACTGAAGCTTTCTTT.